This T cell receptor beta chain was recorded in a study of T cell clones after liver transplantation. About the research overall: Without induction therapy, subjects received standard immunosuppression until 12-24 months post-transplant.

V lost 1 base to trimming and J lost 5 bases; unmatched junction nucleotides: 7. Germline V gene sequence: CDR1 SGHTA, CDR2 FQGTGA. This CDR3 has 15 amino acids. Method: immunoSEQ multiplex PCR; TCRdb's copy keeps in-frame clones and lacks some. The sample has about 75,000 clones; roughly 84% are singletons. Here the sequenced sample was CD4+ T cells from blood, taken less than 50 months after liver transplant. The clonotype comes from a human patient who received a liver transplant. Some T cells may be the graft donor's. The chain employs TRBV7-3 and TRBJ2-7; 8 nucleotides agree with TRBD1. The CDR3 is CASSLIPTGAHEQYF. CDR3 coding DNA: TGTGCCAGCAGCTTAATTCCGACAGGGGCCCACGAGCAGTACTTC.